This T cell receptor beta chain was captured by sequencing in a study of technical replicates of blood from a few donors. This clone was detected once. The assay was immunoSEQ multiplex PCR, and TCRdb's table has in-frame clones only and misses some. The top ten hold around 0.35% of the sample, which has roughly 82,000 clones, over 95% seen once. The clonotype comes from a human donor in good health. The sample was T cells isolated from PBMCs.

The CDR3 here is CASSLAGSTYEQYF. In nucleotides, the CDR3 is TGTGCCAGCAGTTTAGCAGGGTCAACCTACGAGCAGTACTTC. The chain employs TRBV28 and TRBJ2-7, with D possibly being TRBD1 (5 bases). This CDR3 spans 14 amino acids. The germline CDR1 and CDR2 sequences are MDHEN and SYDVKM. V was shortened by 2 bases and J by 2 bases, with 10 bases between the two germline ends.